This TCR beta chain was documented in a study of control samples from healthy donors and cancer patients. Profiling relied on immunoSEQ multiplex PCR, and the TCRdb table lists in-frame clones only, not all of them. The table records some 130,000 clones, 80% to 95% of them present only once. Per the germline V gene, CDR1 is SGHNT and CDR2 is YENEEA. The V end lost 4 bases, the J end lost 0 bases, and 7 bases lay between the germline ends. The CDR3 is 14 residues long. This sequence originates from a man aged 18-30 years in good health. What was sequenced was blood. This chain uses TRBV11-3 with TRBJ1-3; tentative D call: TRBD1 (5 bases). The CDR3 is CASSSTVSGNTIYF. Written as DNA, the CDR3 is TGTGCCAGCAGCTCGACAGTCTCTGGAAACACCATATATTTT.